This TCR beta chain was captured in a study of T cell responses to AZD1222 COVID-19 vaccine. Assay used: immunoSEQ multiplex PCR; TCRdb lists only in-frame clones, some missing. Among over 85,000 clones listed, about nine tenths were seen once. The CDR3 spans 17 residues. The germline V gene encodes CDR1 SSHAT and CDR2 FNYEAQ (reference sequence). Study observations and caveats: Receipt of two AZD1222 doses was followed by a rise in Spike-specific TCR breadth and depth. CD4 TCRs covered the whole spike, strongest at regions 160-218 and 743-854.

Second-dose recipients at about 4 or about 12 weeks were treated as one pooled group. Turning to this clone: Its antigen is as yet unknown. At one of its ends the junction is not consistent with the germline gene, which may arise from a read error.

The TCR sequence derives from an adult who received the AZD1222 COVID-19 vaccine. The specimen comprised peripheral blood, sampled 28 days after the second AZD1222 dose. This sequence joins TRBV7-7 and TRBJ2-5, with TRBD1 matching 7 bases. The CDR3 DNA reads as TGTGCTAGCAGCTTTCTTGGACAGGAGGCTTTTAAAGGGACCCAGTACTTC. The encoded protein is CASSFLGQEAFKGTQYF. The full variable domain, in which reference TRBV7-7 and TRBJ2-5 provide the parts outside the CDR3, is GAGVSQSPRYKVTKRGQDVTLRCDPISSHATLYWYQQALGQGPEFLTYFNYEAQPDKSGLPSDRFSAERPEGSISTLTIQRTEQRDSAMYRCASSFLGQEAFKGTQYFGPGTRLLVL.